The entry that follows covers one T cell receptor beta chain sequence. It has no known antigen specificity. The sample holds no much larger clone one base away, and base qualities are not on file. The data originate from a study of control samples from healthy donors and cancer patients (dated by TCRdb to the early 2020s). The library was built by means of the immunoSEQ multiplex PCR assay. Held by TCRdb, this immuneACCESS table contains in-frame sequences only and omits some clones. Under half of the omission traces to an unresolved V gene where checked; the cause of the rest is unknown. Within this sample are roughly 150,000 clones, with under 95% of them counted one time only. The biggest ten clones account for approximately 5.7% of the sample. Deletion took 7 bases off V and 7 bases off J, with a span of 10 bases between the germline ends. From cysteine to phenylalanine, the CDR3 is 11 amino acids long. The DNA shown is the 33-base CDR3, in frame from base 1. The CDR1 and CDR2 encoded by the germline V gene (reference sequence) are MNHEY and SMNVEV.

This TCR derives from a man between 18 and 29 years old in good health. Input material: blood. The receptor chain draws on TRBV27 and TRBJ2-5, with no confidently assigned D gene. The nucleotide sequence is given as TGTGCCAGCACCTCGTCCGGGACCCAGTACTTC. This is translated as CASTSSGTQYF.